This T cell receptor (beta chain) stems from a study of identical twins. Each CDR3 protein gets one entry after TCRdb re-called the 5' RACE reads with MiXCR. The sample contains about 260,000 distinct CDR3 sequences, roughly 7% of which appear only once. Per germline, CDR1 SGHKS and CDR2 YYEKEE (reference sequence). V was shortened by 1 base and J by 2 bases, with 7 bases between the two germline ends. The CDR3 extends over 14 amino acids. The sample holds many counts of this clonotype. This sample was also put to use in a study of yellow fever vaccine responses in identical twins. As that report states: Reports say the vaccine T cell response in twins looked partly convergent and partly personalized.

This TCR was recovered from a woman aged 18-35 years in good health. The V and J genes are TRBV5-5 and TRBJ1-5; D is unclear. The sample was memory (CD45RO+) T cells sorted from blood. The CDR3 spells CASSLSDGNQPQHF. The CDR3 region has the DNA TGTGCCAGCAGCTTGTCGGATGGCAATCAGCCCCAGCATTTT.